This TCR beta chain was profiled in a study of blood T cell repertoires in COVID-19. About the study: Researchers got acute and convalescent COVID-19 samples from the United States, Italy and Spain.

Grouping used clinical history reported by participants in a survey and questionnaire. Donors in Cohort 3 who had recovered were those with two negative PCRs, healthcare professional clearance, or resolution of their symptoms. V was trimmed by 8 bases and J by 2 bases, leaving 13 bases between them. Germline assignment: CDR1 MNHEY and CDR2 SMNVEV (reference sequence). This CDR3 has 14 residues. Libraries were prepared by immunoSEQ multiplex PCR; TCRdb keeps only in-frame clonotypes and omits some of them. This table has around 300,000 clones, 86% appearing once. The rearrangement joins TRBV27 to TRBJ1-5; possibly TRBD1 for D (6 bases). Sequencing was performed on PBMCs or T cells enriched from blood (not recorded which). This TCR was sampled from a woman aged 18-30 years who had recovered from COVID-19. The CDR3 region is CASRGGPGNQPQHF. The CDR3 DNA sequence: TGTGCCAGCCGGGGGGGCCCTGGCAATCAGCCCCAGCATTTT.